One and the same sample provided the 19 T cell receptor beta chains below, sequenced in a study of regulatory T cells in long-lasting Graves disease (dated by TCRdb to the early 2020s). Library construction relied on multiplex PCR. The sequencing machine was an Illumina HiSeq 4000. iRepertoire HTBI primers and Arm-PCR amplification of CDR3 regions were used to construct TCR beta libraries. The raw public reads went through TCRdb reprocessing: fastp at Q25, MiXCR clone calling, in-frame beta chains kept. Each CDR3 protein appears once, grouped with its most common genes and DNA. The sample profile shows 350,000 to 500,000 distinct CDR3 sequences; 16% of them were found once. Over 8.5% of the sample comes from the top ten. The sample's time point label is to be understood as: newly diagnosed GD, antithyroid drugs for less than 3 months. RNA was extracted from PBMCs in TRIzol for both TCR sequencing and RNA sequencing.

The same sample was also studied in work on T cells in Graves' hyperthyroidism and ophthalmopathy.

The starting material was peripheral blood mononuclear cells (PBMCs), obtained at new diagnosis, from a patient treated with antithyroid drugs. These receptors were collected from a woman in her thirties with Graves disease. Donor details come from another sample of the same person, matched by shared clones.

This clonotype has at least ten counts. CDR3 sequence: CASSLEGPSGRISYNEQFF. The CDR3 DNA follows: TGCGCCAGCAGCTTGGAGGGGCCTAGCGGGAGGATCTCCTACAATGAGCAGTTCTTC. The V and J genes are TRBV5-1 and TRBJ2-1; TRBD2 aligns across 11 bases. CDR3 length equals 19 residues. Losses at the gene ends were 0 bases for V and 0 bases for J; bases not matched to a gene: 8. Germline V CDR1 and CDR2: SGHRS, YFSETQ. Full variable domain (remainder filled in from reference TRBV5-1 and TRBJ2-1): KAGVTQTPRYLIKTRGQQVTLSCSPISGHRSVSWYQQTPGQGLQFLFEYFSETQRNKGNFPGRFSGRQFSNSRSEMNVSTLELGDSALYLCASSLEGPSGRISYNEQFFGPGTRLTVL.

As regards this clonotype: A read error may account for a junction end that differs from germline. CDR3 loop: CASSLTLAGDTQYF. The DNA of the CDR3 is TGTGCTAGCAGCTTAACACTAGCGGGAGATACGCAGTATTTT. The J gene is TRBJ2-3, the V gene TRBV7-7, with 9 positions matching TRBD2. This CDR3 is 14 amino acids long. The V gene's germline CDR1 is SSHAT and CDR2 FNYEAQ (reference sequence).

The chain uses TRBV14 and TRBJ1-1; no definite D call. Germline CDR1 reads SGHDN; CDR2 reads FVKESK. Trimming cost V 0 bases and J 0 bases, with 8 bases left between them. The CDR3 runs to 15 residues. CDR3 bases: TGTGCCAGCAGCCAAGATTTTCCGGTGAACACTGAAGCTTTCTTT. Translating gives CASSQDFPVNTEAFF.

This clonotype was counted only a few times. V and J are TRBV28 and TRBJ2-2, with 12 bases identical to TRBD1. The length of the CDR3 is 16 residues. Germline CDR1 and CDR2: MDHEN and SYDVKM. V shed 4 bases, J shed 8 bases, and the junction held 8 bases outside the gene matches. The CDR3 loop reads CASSSWGQGAIGELFF. DNA for the CDR3: TGTGCCAGCAGTTCTTGGGGACAGGGGGCGATTGGGGAGCTGTTTTTT.

This clonotype was recorded a few times. The chain carries TRBV29-1 and TRBJ1-3, with 9 bases lining up with TRBD1. Germline V gene sequence: CDR1 SQVTM, CDR2 ANQGSEA. Unmatched junction bases numbered 5, after V lost 5 bases and J lost 3 bases. The CDR3 has 14 amino acids. The CDR3 sequence is CSVTGTGSGNTIYF. For the CDR3, the DNA is TGCAGCGTTACCGGGACAGGGAGTGGAAACACCATATATTTT.

For this clonotype: This could be a read error, since a much larger clone is one nucleotide away. A read error is likely, as this CDR3 ends without the conserved phenylalanine or tryptophan. The chain uses TRBV6-1 and TRBJ2-7; 7 nucleotides align to TRBD2. The length of the CDR3 is 15 residues. Per the germline V gene, CDR1 is MNHNS and CDR2 is SASEGT. Unmatched junction bases numbered 9, after V lost 6 bases and J lost 1 base. CDR3 DNA: TGTGCCAGCAGAACCCCGGGACTACCTTCCTACGAGCAGTACTCC. Translation: CASRTPGLPSYEQYS.

Many counts were recorded for this clonotype. The V call is TRBV12-3 or TRBV12-4, the J call TRBJ2-1, with D possibly matching TRBD2 (5 bases). V lost 4 bases and J 9 bases, leaving 13 bases between the germline ends. This CDR3 spans 13 amino acids. The CDR3 bases are TGTGCCAGCAGTTCTCGGCTAGAGGGTGAGCAGTTCTTC. This encodes CASSSRLEGEQFF.

V usage is TRBV4-1 and J usage is TRBJ2-7; D is unresolved. Germline values: CDR1 MGHRA, CDR2 YSYEKL. CDR3 size: 14 residues. Between the trimmed V and J ends, which lost 6 bases and 0 bases, there was a span of 12 bases. The CDR3 nucleotides read TGCGCCAGCAGTCTTAAATCCGGCTCCTACGAGCAGTACTTC. Residues: CASSLKSGSYEQYF.

About this clonotype itself: A much larger clonotype is one base distant, so this may be a read error. V and J are TRBV29-1 and TRBJ1-1; D call uncertain. This CDR3 comprises 11 residues. Trimming took off 5 bases at V and 1 base at J, with 5 bases between the two ends. The V gene's germline CDR1 is SQVTM and CDR2 ANQGSEA. CDR3 DNA sequence: TGCAGCGTTCCTGAGAACACTGAAGCTTTCTTT. Translated, it gives CSVPENTEAFF.

This clonotype showed up many times. The gene calls are TRBV7-9 and TRBJ2-7; a possible D gene is TRBD2 (6 bases). V was pared by 5 bases and J by 3 bases, with 14 bases between. CDR1 is SEHNR, CDR2 FQNEAQ, per germline (reference sequence). The CDR3 has 14 residues. The CDR3 spells CASSPPGLVYEQYF. CDR3 coding DNA: TGTGCCAGCAGCCCACCGGGACTCGTCTACGAGCAGTACTTC.

Regarding this clonotype: A read error likely explains this, since a far larger clone differs by one base. The chain joins TRBV7-3 to TRBJ2-3, with D tentatively TRBD1 (7 bases). The better agreement between TRBJ2-7 and the DNA end casts doubt on the J call. Germline CDR1 reads SGHTA; CDR2 reads FQGTGA. The CDR3 spans 14 residues. The CDR3 region has the DNA TGTGCCAGCAGCTTAGGTGCCAGGGGGGATGAGCAGTACTTC. Protein: CASSLGARGDEQYF.

This clonotype was seen only a few times. The chain links TRBV4-1 to TRBJ2-3, with 10 bases matching TRBD2. The CDR3 covers 18 residues. Per germline, CDR1 MGHRA and CDR2 YSYEKL. V shed 0 bases, J shed 4 bases, and the junction held 10 bases outside the gene matches. In nucleotides, the CDR3 is TGCGCCAGCAGCCAAGAAGAGCTAGCGGGAGTCGGCGCAGATACGCAGTATTTT. Translating gives CASSQEELAGVGADTQYF.

The table lists this clonotype with many counts. V is TRBV6-5 and J is TRBJ2-2; D might be TRBD2 (5 bases). The CDR3 runs to 14 residues. In germline, CDR1 is MNHEY, CDR2 SVGAGI. Trimming took 4 bases from V and 7 from J, leaving 13 bases between them. Here the CDR3 reads CASSLPGILGELFF. Here the CDR3 DNA reads TGTGCCAGCAGTTTACCGGGGATCCTCGGGGAGCTGTTTTTT.

Only a few counts were recorded for this clonotype. The genes are TRBV5-6 and TRBJ1-5; D uncertain. Trimming left V 0 bases short and J 1 base short, with 11 bases between. CDR1 SGHDT and CDR2 YYEEEE come from the germline V gene. The CDR3 runs 16 residues. DNA of the CDR3: TGTGCCAGCAGCTTGGTTTCCCGAGGGAGCAATCAGCCCCAGCATTTT. Its translation is CASSLVSRGSNQPQHF.

This clonotype was detected many times. V gene TRBV2 combines with J gene TRBJ2-1, with a possible D match to TRBD1 (5 bases). Trimming left V 7 bases short and J 9 bases short, with 19 bases between. The CDR3 is 14 residues long. CDR1 and CDR2 from the germline V gene are SNHLY and FYNNEI. The CDR3 region is CASTQGSSSSEQFF. The CDR3 DNA is TGTGCCAGCACCCAGGGCAGCAGCTCCAGTGAGCAGTTCTTC.

J is TRBJ2-1 and V is TRBV19; 8 bases match TRBD2. CDR3 length equals 14 residues. Germline trimming cut 5 bases from V and 4 bases from J; bases unmatched to any gene: 4. Germline assignment: CDR1 LNHDA and CDR2 SQIVND (reference sequence). CDR3 in DNA: TGTGCCAGTAGTTATGGCGGGGGGTACAATGAGCAGTTCTTC. It specifies CASSYGGGYNEQFF.

J is TRBJ1-2 and V is TRBV7-2; the D gene is possibly TRBD1 (6 bases). CDR1 is SGHTA and CDR2 is FQGNSA in the germline V gene. V was shortened by 3 bases and J by 5 bases, with 16 bases between the two germline ends. The CDR3 runs to 15 residues. CDR3: CASSFGGSEIYGYTF. The CDR3 nucleotides are TGTGCCAGCAGCTTCGGGGGCTCAGAAATATATGGCTACACCTTC.

Many counts were recorded for this clonotype. The chain carries TRBV3-1 and TRBJ2-3; maybe TRBD2 (6 bases). The CDR3 is made up of 23 amino acids. V shed 3 bases and J shed 6 bases, with 40 bases lying between them. Germline assignment: CDR1 LGHDT and CDR2 YNNKEL (reference sequence). CDR3 in DNA: TGTGCCAGCAGCCATACCCCTCCTCGATGGAACATTGTGGGGACTCCTCGTGGCGATACGCAGTATTTT. Translated: CASSHTPPRWNIVGTPRGDTQYF.

This clonotype was seen ten or more times. The chain employs TRBV18 and TRBJ2-1, with D perhaps matching TRBD2 (6 bases). Looked up from germline, CDR1 is KGHSH and CDR2 is LQKENI. The CDR3 is 16 residues long. V dropped 3 bases and J dropped 0 bases, with 12 bases sitting between them. The CDR3, as DNA: TGTGCCAGCTCACCCCTAGCGCCGAGCTCCTACAATGAGCAGTTCTTC. Translated, it gives CASSPLAPSSYNEQFF.